These T cell receptor beta chains were read from a single sample in a study of T-cell memory formation after mild COVID-19. TCRdb reanalysed the 5' RACE reads using MiXCR and keeps one entry per CDR3 protein. This sample has about 560,000 distinct CDR3 sequences, with 17% found just once. Sample: PBMCs or a T cell subset sorted from them (not recorded which). The receptors originated from an adult woman who had mild COVID-19 (a few samples of this study predate the infection). Cell type and time point are not known. CDR3s include the opening cysteine and the closing phenylalanine or tryptophan. D genes are given only for firm matches. Clone size appears in some rows only: once, few, many, or a class for an expanded clone.

V gene: TRBV19; clone size: NA; D gene: NA; J gene: TRBJ1-5; CDR3 protein: CASSMWGARGQPQHF; CDR3 DNA: TGTGCCAGTAGTATGTGGGGGGCCAGGGGTCAGCCCCAGCATTTT
V gene: TRBV10-3; clone size: NA; D gene: NA; J gene: TRBJ2-7; CDR3 protein: CAISESAETYEQYF; CDR3 DNA: TGTGCCATCAGTGAGAGTGCGGAAACCTACGAGCAGTACTTC
V gene: TRBV30; clone size: few; D gene: NA; J gene: TRBJ1-5; CDR3 protein: CAWSRDGISNQPQHF; CDR3 DNA: TGTGCCTGGTCTCGGGACGGAATTAGCAATCAGCCCCAGCATTTT
V gene: TRBV29-1; clone size: NA; D gene: NA; J gene: TRBJ2-1; CDR3 protein: CSGTGVGNEQFF; CDR3 DNA: TGCAGCGGGACCGGGGTCGGGAATGAGCAGTTCTTC
V gene: TRBV27; clone size: many; D gene: NA; J gene: TRBJ1-2; CDR3 protein: CAAGGGVAGSYGYTF; CDR3 DNA: TGTGCCGCCGGTGGCGGGGTGGCTGGAAGCTATGGCTACACCTTC
V gene: TRBV11-2; clone size: NA; D gene: TRBD1; J gene: TRBJ2-7; CDR3 protein: CASNDRGGHEQYF; CDR3 DNA: TGTGCCAGCAATGACAGGGGTGGCCACGAGCAGTACTTC
V gene: TRBV7-6; clone size: NA; D gene: TRBD2; J gene: TRBJ2-5; CDR3 protein: CASSPGLAGNRGETQYF; CDR3 DNA: TGTGCCAGCAGCCCGGGACTAGCGGGTAACCGAGGGGAGACCCAGTACTTC
V gene: TRBV3-1; clone size: few; D gene: TRBD2; J gene: TRBJ2-2; CDR3 protein: CASSHGTRNTGELFF; CDR3 DNA: TGTGCCAGCAGCCATGGGACTAGGAACACCGGGGAGCTGTTTTTT
V gene: TRBV20-1; clone size: NA; D gene: NA; J gene: TRBJ2-7; CDR3 protein: CSARAGQTWVYEQYF; CDR3 DNA: TGCAGTGCTAGGGCAGGTCAGACCTGGGTCTACGAGCAGTACTTC
V gene: TRBV12-3/TRBV12-4; clone size: many; D gene: TRBD1; J gene: TRBJ2-7; CDR3 protein: CASSFGTANYEQYF; CDR3 DNA: TGTGCCAGCAGTTTTGGGACAGCCAACTACGAGCAGTACTTC
V gene: TRBV4-3; clone size: few; D gene: NA; J gene: TRBJ2-7; CDR3 protein: CASSQDTLPSTLYF; CDR3 DNA: TGCGCCAGCAGCCAAGATACTTTGCCTAGCACATTGTACTTC
V gene: TRBV7-2; clone size: few; D gene: NA; J gene: TRBJ1-1; CDR3 protein: CASSLREANTEAFF; CDR3 DNA: TGTGCCAGCAGCTTACGGGAAGCAAACACTGAAGCTTTCTTT
V gene: TRBV5-1; clone size: once; D gene: NA; J gene: TRBJ2-1; CDR3 protein: CASGDPGRSYNEQFF; CDR3 DNA: TGCGCCAGCGGGGATCCGGGACGGTCCTACAATGAGCAGTTCTTC
V gene: TRBV12-3/TRBV12-4; clone size: NA; D gene: TRBD2; J gene: TRBJ2-7; CDR3 protein: CASSQAGGWKQYF; CDR3 DNA: TGTGCCAGCAGTCAAGCGGGAGGGTGGAAGCAGTACTTC
V gene: TRBV2; clone size: few; D gene: NA; J gene: TRBJ2-4; CDR3 protein: CASGGNIAKNIQYF; CDR3 DNA: TGTGCCAGCGGGGGGAATATAGCCAAAAACATTCAGTACTTC
V gene: TRBV5-1; clone size: few; D gene: NA; J gene: TRBJ2-7; CDR3 protein: CASSCLPRRVGRGRYEQYF; CDR3 DNA: TGCGCCAGCAGCTGCCTCCCACGCCGGGTGGGCAGGGGCCGCTACGAGCAGTACTTC
V gene: TRBV4-1; clone size: NA; D gene: NA; J gene: TRBJ1-4; CDR3 protein: CASSPRGGWTNEKLFF; CDR3 DNA: TGCGCCAGCAGCCCAAGGGGGGGGTGGACTAATGAAAAACTGTTTTTT
V gene: TRBV7-6; clone size: many; D gene: TRBD2; J gene: TRBJ2-7; CDR3 protein: CASSLAGTSGSTYEQYF; CDR3 DNA: TGTGCCAGCAGCTTGGCCGGGACTAGCGGGAGCACCTACGAGCAGTACTTC
V gene: TRBV19; clone size: NA; D gene: TRBD1; J gene: TRBJ1-2; CDR3 protein: CASNRQGSNGYTF; CDR3 DNA: TGTGCCAGTAACAGACAGGGGAGTAATGGCTACACCTTC
V gene: TRBV9; clone size: few; D gene: NA; J gene: TRBJ1-3; CDR3 protein: CASSATQGDLSSIYF; CDR3 DNA: TGTGCCAGCAGCGCGACCCAGGGAGACCTTAGTTCTATATATTTT
V gene: TRBV4-1; clone size: many; D gene: NA; J gene: TRBJ2-7; CDR3 protein: CASRISGAGSSYEQYF; CDR3 DNA: TGCGCCAGCAGAATCTCGGGGGCAGGGTCGTCCTACGAGCAGTACTTC
V gene: TRBV7-9; clone size: few; D gene: NA; J gene: TRBJ2-1; CDR3 protein: CASSLARVSSYNEQFF; CDR3 DNA: TGTGCCAGCAGCTTAGCGCGCGTAAGCTCCTACAATGAGCAGTTCTTC
V gene: TRBV12-3/TRBV12-4; clone size: NA; D gene: NA; J gene: TRBJ1-2; CDR3 protein: CASSLTLRSPNYGYTF; CDR3 DNA: TGTGCCAGCAGTTTAACTCTCAGAAGCCCTAACTATGGCTACACCTTC
V gene: TRBV9; clone size: few; D gene: NA; J gene: TRBJ2-7; CDR3 protein: CASSVGVAKKGEQYF; CDR3 DNA: TGTGCCAGCAGCGTAGGGGTCGCTAAGAAGGGCGAGCAGTACTTC
V gene: TRBV11-1; clone size: NA; D gene: NA; J gene: TRBJ1-1; CDR3 protein: CASSPASTGGTEAFF; CDR3 DNA: TGTGCCAGCAGCCCCGCCTCGACAGGAGGTACTGAAGCTTTCTTT
V gene: TRBV10-3; clone size: few; D gene: TRBD2; J gene: TRBJ2-7; CDR3 protein: CAIMDTGTSYYEQYF; CDR3 DNA: TGTGCCATCATGGACACCGGGACTAGCTACTACGAGCAGTACTTC
V gene: TRBV5-6; clone size: NA; D gene: TRBD2; J gene: TRBJ2-7; CDR3 protein: CASRFDGGMRLATYEQYF; CDR3 DNA: TGTGCCAGCAGATTTGACGGGGGAATGCGACTAGCCACATACGAGCAGTACTTC
V gene: TRBV7-9; clone size: NA; D gene: NA; J gene: TRBJ2-2; CDR3 protein: CASSQETGANTGELFF; CDR3 DNA: TGTGCCAGCAGCCAGGAAACAGGAGCGAACACCGGGGAGCTGTTTTTT
V gene: TRBV25-1; clone size: NA; D gene: NA; J gene: TRBJ2-3; CDR3 protein: CASSETGAGEGTQYF; CDR3 DNA: TGTGCCAGCAGCGAGACAGGGGCCGGGGAGGGTACGCAGTATTTT
V gene: TRBV20-1; clone size: few; D gene: NA; J gene: TRBJ2-7; CDR3 protein: CSATGSYEQYF; CDR3 DNA: TGCAGTGCTACAGGCTCCTACGAGCAGTACTTC
V gene: TRBV20-1; clone size: few; D gene: TRBD2; J gene: TRBJ2-1; CDR3 protein: CSATESSGGNTPPDEQFF; CDR3 DNA: TGCAGTGCTACCGAATCTAGCGGGGGAAACACCCCGCCCGATGAGCAGTTCTTC
V gene: TRBV5-5; clone size: NA; D gene: NA; J gene: TRBJ1-4; CDR3 protein: CASSFLLAGSNEKLFF; CDR3 DNA: TGTGCCAGCAGCTTCCTCTTGGCAGGTTCTAATGAAAAACTGTTTTTT
V gene: TRBV21-1; clone size: NA; D gene: NA; J gene: TRBJ2-3; CDR3 protein: CARISFRRGGPLRADTQYF; CDR3 DNA: TGTGCCAGAATCTCTTTCAGGCGGGGGGGTCCCCTACGAGCAGATACGCAGTATTTT
V gene: TRBV18; clone size: NA; D gene: TRBD2; J gene: TRBJ2-3; CDR3 protein: CASSPQRLAGGPDTQYF; CDR3 DNA: TGTGCCAGCTCACCACAACGACTAGCGGGTGGACCAGATACGCAGTATTTT
V gene: TRBV7-9; clone size: NA; D gene: TRBD1; J gene: TRBJ2-7; CDR3 protein: CASSPKDRGSYEQYF; CDR3 DNA: TGTGCCAGCAGCCCTAAGGACAGGGGGTCCTACGAGCAGTACTTC
V gene: TRBV7-8; clone size: NA; D gene: NA; J gene: TRBJ1-6; CDR3 protein: CASSLAGIKAYNSPLHF; CDR3 DNA: TGTGCCAGCAGCTTAGCAGGGATCAAGGCCTATAATTCACCCCTCCACTTT
V gene: TRBV12-3/TRBV12-4; clone size: few; D gene: TRBD2; J gene: TRBJ2-2; CDR3 protein: CASSNRPGLAGAGELFF; CDR3 DNA: TGTGCCAGCAGTAATCGTCCGGGACTAGCGGGAGCCGGGGAGCTGTTTTTT
V gene: TRBV6-2/TRBV6-3; clone size: few; D gene: TRBD1; J gene: TRBJ1-2; CDR3 protein: CASSYLDRVNGYTF; CDR3 DNA: TGTGCCAGCAGTTACCTTGACAGGGTAAACGGCTACACCTTC
V gene: TRBV5-4; clone size: NA; D gene: NA; J gene: TRBJ2-3; CDR3 protein: CASSRSGGGLTDTQYF; CDR3 DNA: TGTGCCAGCAGCCGCTCCGGTGGGGGCCTCACAGATACGCAGTATTTT
V gene: TRBV20-1; clone size: few; D gene: NA; J gene: TRBJ1-5; CDR3 protein: CSARDWFSQHF; CDR3 DNA: TGCAGTGCTAGAGATTGGTTTTCCCAGCATTTT
V gene: TRBV12-3/TRBV12-4; clone size: NA; D gene: NA; J gene: TRBJ1-2; CDR3 protein: CASKGQTPSLGYTF; CDR3 DNA: TGTGCCAGCAAGGGCCAGACTCCTTCTCTTGGCTACACCTTC
V gene: TRBV5-1; clone size: many; D gene: TRBD1; J gene: TRBJ2-1; CDR3 protein: CASSLVQGAYNEQFF; CDR3 DNA: TGCGCCAGCAGCTTGGTTCAGGGGGCCTACAATGAGCAGTTCTTC
V gene: TRBV9; clone size: few; D gene: NA; J gene: TRBJ2-6; CDR3 protein: CASSVNSWANVLTF; CDR3 DNA: TGTGCCAGCAGCGTCAATTCCTGGGCCAACGTCCTGACTTTC
V gene: TRBV11-2; clone size: many; D gene: NA; J gene: TRBJ2-7; CDR3 protein: CASATGVAIYEQYF; CDR3 DNA: TGTGCCAGCGCGACAGGAGTAGCGATCTACGAGCAGTACTTC
V gene: TRBV4-2; clone size: few; D gene: TRBD2; J gene: TRBJ2-2; CDR3 protein: CASSQDRLGLAGIDKAGELFF; CDR3 DNA: TGTGCCAGCAGCCAAGATAGATTAGGACTAGCGGGAATAGACAAGGCCGGGGAGCTGTTTTTT